Following are 28 T cell receptor beta chains from one sample sequenced in a study of blood T cell repertoires in COVID-19. Libraries were prepared by immunoSEQ multiplex PCR; TCRdb keeps only in-frame clonotypes and omits some of them. The sample contains about 200,000 clones, approximately 91% of which appear only once. Specimen: peripheral blood. These receptor sequences come from a man aged 18-30 years with active or convalescent COVID-19.

The chain is built from TRBV12-5 and TRBJ2-3, with 12 bases that match TRBD2. The CDR3 totals 15 residues. The germline V gene has CDR1 LGHNT and CDR2 FRNRAP. The J segment lost 8 bases and the V segment lost 5 bases, leaving 8 bases of the junction unmatched. CDR3 residues: CASGRTSGALGTQYF. The CDR3 DNA reads TGTGCTAGTGGTCGGACTAGCGGGGCGCTGGGTACGCAGTATTTT. Combining the CDR3 with reference TRBV12-5 and TRBJ2-3 gives the whole variable domain DARVTQTPRHKVTEMGQEVTMRCQPILGHNTVFWYRQTMMQGLELLAYFRNRAPLDDSGMPKDRFSAEMPDATLATLKIQPSEPRDSAVYFCASGRTSGALGTQYFGPGTRLTVL.

The V gene is TRBV12-5, the J gene TRBJ1-1; TRBD1 aligns across 9 bases. With 5 bases clipped from V and 0 bases from J, the junction kept 4 bases outside the gene matches. Looked up from germline, CDR1 is LGHNT and CDR2 is FRNRAP. The CDR3 runs to 15 residues. The CDR3 bases are TGTGCTAGTGGTCCACAGGGGGCGATGAACACTGAAGCTTTCTTT. This sequence encodes CASGPQGAMNTEAFF.

This clone was seen more than once but under ten times. The genes are TRBV4-1 and TRBJ1-3; TRBD1 aligns across 7 bases. V shed 0 bases, J shed 3 bases, and the junction held 11 bases outside the gene matches. CDR3 length: 18 residues. CDR1 and CDR2 (germline): MGHRA, YSYEKL. For the CDR3, the DNA is TGCGCCAGCAGCCAAGAGGCCAGACAGGGAGGATTTGGAAACACCATATATTTT. Protein product: CASSQEARQGGFGNTIYF.

This clone was observed once. The V gene is TRBV18, the J gene TRBJ2-2, with TRBD1 matching 8 bases. The V segment lost 1 base and the J segment 5 bases; nucleotides outside the gene matches: 12. Germline CDR1 is KGHSH and CDR2 is LQKENI. The CDR3 length is 18 residues. CDR3 residues: CASSPLSSGGAVTGELFF. In nucleotides, the CDR3 is TGTGCCAGCTCACCACTAAGCTCAGGGGGCGCGGTGACCGGGGAGCTGTTTTTT.

The V call is TRBV6-5, the J call TRBJ2-3, with 9 bases fitting TRBD1. This CDR3 is 13 amino acids long. CDR1 MNHEY and CDR2 SVGAGI come from the germline V gene. The V and J ends lost 4 bases and 9 bases, in that order; junction bases with no gene match: 5. The CDR3 protein is CASSWDRDNTQYF. The CDR3 DNA is TGTGCCAGCAGTTGGGACAGGGACAACACGCAGTATTTT.

The J gene is TRBJ1-1, the V gene TRBV25-1, with 9 nucleotides matching TRBD1. Germline V gene data show CDR1 as MGHDK and CDR2 as SYGVNS. This CDR3 is built from 15 residues. The J segment lost 10 bases and the V segment lost 6 bases, leaving 15 bases of the junction unmatched. The CDR3 protein is CASRDNRGHRGRAFF. CDR3 nucleotide sequence: TGTGCCAGCAGGGATAACAGGGGGCATAGGGGTCGAGCTTTCTTT. The full variable domain, completed using reference TRBV25-1 and TRBJ1-1, is EADIYQTPRYLVIGTGKKITLECSQTMGHDKMYWYQQDPGMELHLIHYSYGVNSTEKGDLSSESTVSRIRTEHFPLTLESARPSHTSQYLCASRDNRGHRGRAFFGQGTRLTVV.

CDR3 nucleotides: TGTGCCAGTAGTATAGATGGCGGTACAAGCAATCAGCCCCAGCATTTT. It is translated as CASSIDGGTSNQPQHF. The rearrangement joins TRBV19 to TRBJ1-5; D not resolved. V was clipped by 0 bases and J by 1 base, with 10 bases between them. In germline, CDR1 is LNHDA, CDR2 SQIVND (reference sequence). The CDR3 runs 16 residues. The full variable domain, completed using reference TRBV19 and TRBJ1-5, is DGGITQSPKYLFRKEGQNVTLSCEQNLNHDAMYWYRQDPGQGLRLIYYSQIVNDFQKGDIAEGYSVSREKKESFPLTVTSAQKNPTAFYLCASSIDGGTSNQPQHFGDGTRLSIL.

This clone has a handful of counts. This chain joins TRBV12-3 or TRBV12-4 and TRBJ1-2, with 9 bases aligning to TRBD1. This CDR3 is 13 amino acids long. V lost 6 bases, J lost 8 bases, and 7 bases stayed unmatched. This CDR3 is CASRAGQGGGYTF. The CDR3, as DNA: TGTGCCAGCAGGGCGGGACAGGGTGGAGGCTACACCTTC.

The chain couples TRBV9 to TRBJ2-7; D perhaps matches TRBD1 (5 bases). The ends were cut back, 4 bases at V and 3 bases at J, with 8 bases in the middle. The length of the CDR3 is 12 residues. The V gene's germline CDR1 is SGDLS and CDR2 YYNGEE. Here the CDR3 reads CASSPRGYEQYF. The CDR3 nucleotides read TGTGCCAGCAGCCCAAGGGGCTACGAGCAGTACTTC.

The chain combines TRBV10-3 with TRBJ1-1, with 9 nucleotides matching TRBD1. The CDR3 is 14 amino acids. Germline CDR1 reads ENHRY; CDR2 reads SYGVKD. V was pared by 7 bases and J by 1 base, with 4 bases of the junction left unmatched. The CDR3 region is CAITKGQGNTEAFF. CDR3 nucleotide sequence: TGTGCCATCACCAAGGGACAGGGGAACACTGAAGCTTTCTTT.

V is TRBV15 and J is TRBJ2-3, with TRBD2 matching over 7 bases. Trimming removed 1 base from V and 2 bases from J; junction bases left unmatched: 6. This CDR3 region has 16 residues. CDR1 and CDR2 (germline): LNHNV, YYDKDF (reference sequence). For the CDR3, the DNA is TGTGCCACCAGCAGAGGGGGCAGGGACTACACAGATACGCAGTATTTT. Protein sequence: CATSRGGRDYTDTQYF.

The chain uses TRBV7-2 and TRBJ1-2; TRBD1 matches at 9 bases. The CDR3 is made up of 13 amino acids. Germline V gene data show CDR1 as SGHTA and CDR2 as FQGNSA. J lost 4 bases, V lost 6 bases, and 3 bases had no gene match. As DNA, the CDR3 is TGTGCCAGCAGTCAGGGACAGGGCTATGGCTACACCTTC. Its protein product is CASSQGQGYGYTF.

This clone showed up many times. V gene TRBV4-2 combines with J gene TRBJ1-6; D remains ambiguous. CDR3 length: 14 residues. V lost 1 base, J lost 8 bases, and 9 bases lay in between. In germline, CDR1 is LGHNA, CDR2 YNFKEQ. The CDR3 nucleotides read TGTGCCAGCAGCCAAGTCAGCGTCGATTCACCCCTCCACTTT. This sequence encodes CASSQVSVDSPLHF.

The V call is TRBV7-2, the J call TRBJ2-7; a weak D match, TRBD2 (6 bases). This CDR3 contains 16 residues. V shed 5 bases and J shed 6 bases, with 23 bases lying between them. Germline V gene lookup returns CDR1 SGHTA and CDR2 FQGNSA. In nucleotides, the CDR3 is TGTGCCAGCAGCCTCCGCAGATCCGGGAGTGTCCCCGAGCAGTACTTC. It codes for CASSLRRSGSVPEQYF.

This clone is a singleton in its sample. The V call is TRBV30, the J call TRBJ2-2; maybe TRBD1 (5 bases). Germline lookup yields CDR1 GTSNPN and CDR2 SVGIG (reference sequence). The V end lost 3 bases, the J end lost 0 bases, and 8 bases lay between the germline ends. The CDR3 length is 14 residues. The CDR3 nucleotides are TGTGCCTGGAGGACGACAGCGAACACCGGGGAGCTGTTTTTT. Translation: CAWRTTANTGELFF.

This clone showed up just once. This chain links TRBV7-3 with TRBJ2-1; TRBD2 agrees at 12 bases. V gave up 2 bases and J gave up 4 bases; unmatched junction bases: 0. Germline V gene sequence: CDR1 SGHTA, CDR2 FQGTGA. CDR3 length: 15 amino acids. The CDR3 DNA follows: TGTGCCAGCAGCTTACTAGCGGGAGGGTACAATGAGCAGTTCTTC. Translating it yields CASSLLAGGYNEQFF.

This sequence joins TRBV6-1 and TRBJ1-4; perhaps TRBD1 as D (6 bases). The V gene lost 2 bases and the J gene lost 7 bases, with 20 bases spanning the gap. Germline CDR1 MNHNS, CDR2 SASEGT. The CDR3 has 17 residues. The CDR3 DNA is TGTGCCAGCAGTGAATCCCCTGGGCAGGGGCCCGTTGAAAAACTGTTTTTT. It encodes CASSESPGQGPVEKLFF.

The chain joins TRBV2 to TRBJ2-1; tentative D call: TRBD1 (6 bases). CDR3 length: 13 residues. Germline-derived CDR1 and CDR2 are SNHLY and FYNNEI. V dropped 4 bases and J dropped 7 bases, with 11 bases sitting between them. CDR3 DNA: TGTGCCAGCAGTGTAGGGCAGGGGAATGAGCAGTTCTTC. Translated, it gives CASSVGQGNEQFF.

The chain links TRBV4-1 to TRBJ2-1; 7 bases are a match to TRBD2. This CDR3 comprises 13 residues. V lost 3 bases to trimming and J lost 4 bases; unmatched junction nucleotides: 0. Germline-derived CDR1 and CDR2 are MGHRA and YSYEKL. The CDR3 here is CASSQREYNEQFF. The CDR3 coding sequence is TGCGCCAGCAGCCAGCGGGAGTACAATGAGCAGTTCTTC.

In this sample, this clone turned up once. The chain uses TRBV6-2 or TRBV6-3 and TRBJ1-1, with D unresolved. Looked up from germline, CDR1 is MNHEY and CDR2 is SVGEGT. The CDR3 consists of 14 residues. V was clipped by 3 bases and J by 1 base, with 9 bases between them. CDR3 residues: CASSYAGTNTEAFF. In DNA form, the CDR3 reads TGTGCCAGCAGTTATGCGGGTACGAACACTGAAGCTTTCTTT.

This rearrangement joins TRBV9 to TRBJ1-2, with D possibly being TRBD1 (5 bases). The CDR3 runs to 16 residues. Trimming pared 3 bases from V and 7 bases from J, leaving 22 bases between. CDR1 is SGDLS, CDR2 YYNGEE, per germline. For the CDR3, the DNA is TGTGCCAGCAGCGCCATACAGACAGTGGTCGGCGGTGGCTACACCTTC. Amino acids: CASSAIQTVVGGGYTF.

V is TRBV30 and J is TRBJ2-1, with 9 bases identical to TRBD2. Trimming cost V 3 bases and J 14 bases; bases outside gene matches: 32. The CDR3 spans 20 residues. Germline V lookup: CDR1 GTSNPN, CDR2 SVGIG (reference sequence). This chain's CDR3 is CAWRVSFGAGGPFCKSREFF. Written as DNA, the CDR3 is TGTGCCTGGAGAGTAAGTTTTGGGGCGGGAGGGCCTTTTTGTAAGTCCCGAGAGTTCTTC.

CDR3: CATSRGRGEKLFF. CDR3 bases: TGTGCCACCAGCAGGGGGAGAGGTGAAAAACTGTTTTTT. This sequence joins TRBV15 and TRBJ1-4, with no clear D. Per germline, CDR1 LNHNV and CDR2 YYDKDF (reference sequence). The CDR3 is 13 residues long. The germline V and J ends were trimmed by 3 bases and 7 bases, with 9 bases remaining between them.

The V and J genes are TRBV24-1 and TRBJ2-3; tentatively, D is TRBD2 (6 bases). Deletions cut 5 bases from V and 0 bases from J, with 8 bases between. Germline loops: CDR1 KGHDR, CDR2 SFDVKD. There are 14 residues in the CDR3. CDR3 sequence (DNA): TGTGCCACCAGTGGGACTACGAGCACAGATACGCAGTATTTT. This encodes CATSGTTSTDTQYF.

This clone has a single count. This rearrangement joins TRBV2 to TRBJ1-4, with TRBD1 identical over 8 bases. After removal of 5 bases from V and 7 bases from J, the junction contained 6 bases not matched to a gene. From germline, CDR1 is SNHLY and CDR2 FYNNEI. This CDR3 comprises 14 residues. The CDR3, as DNA: TGTGCCAGCAGTATCCAGGGGGCTGGTGAAAAACTGTTTTTT. The encoded protein is CASSIQGAGEKLFF.

This clone was seen only a few times. The chain recombines TRBV19 with TRBJ2-7; unclear D gene. Trimming stripped 5 bases from V and 1 base from J, with 15 bases between. In germline, CDR1 is LNHDA, CDR2 SQIVND (reference sequence). This CDR3 contains 15 residues. CDR3 residues: CASSSQPRSSYEQYF. CDR3 DNA: TGTGCCAGTAGTTCCCAACCAAGGAGTTCCTACGAGCAGTACTTC.

For the CDR3, the DNA is TGTGCCAGCAGCTCAACAGGGTCCTCCGGGGTAGCTTTCTTT. This translates into CASSSTGSSGVAFF. The V and J genes are TRBV5-4 and TRBJ1-1, with D maybe TRBD1 (6 bases). V was shortened by 3 bases and J by 10 bases, with 19 bases between the two germline ends. CDR1 and CDR2 from the germline V gene are SGHNT and YYREEE (reference sequence). The length of the CDR3 is 14 residues.

In its sample, this clone was seen a few times. This rearrangement joins TRBV5-1 to TRBJ2-3; the D gene is possibly TRBD1 (6 bases). This CDR3 is 15 amino acids long. Germline V lookup: CDR1 SGHRS, CDR2 YFSETQ. V was cut by 0 bases and J by 1 base, with 9 bases left in between. CDR3 DNA: TGCGCCAGCAGCTTGGCAGGGGCAGGCACAGATACGCAGTATTTT. Protein sequence: CASSLAGAGTDTQYF.